These T cell receptor beta chains were read from a single sample in a study of T cell responses to AZD1222 COVID-19 vaccine. Some clones are missing from TCRdb's copy, which holds only in-frame ones; the method was immunoSEQ multiplex PCR. The sample includes about 72,000 clones, about 88% of them seen just once. The sample here was peripheral blood, taken 28 days after the second AZD1222 dose. Receptor source: an adult who received the AZD1222 COVID-19 vaccine. Each CDR3 is given with its conserved first and last residue. The D gene is left open where the match is weak. Some rows have no size entry. The others give once, few or many, or a class for an expanded clone.

J gene	V gene	clone size	D gene	CDR3 DNA	CDR3 protein
TRBJ2-1	TRBV2	NA	NA	TGTGCCAGCCGGGACCAATACAATGAGCAGTTCTTC	CASRDQYNEQFF
TRBJ2-7	TRBV5-5	few	TRBD2	TGTGCCAGCAGCTGGCTCCCGGGACTAGCCAAGATAGCCGCATCCTACGAGCAGTACTTC	CASSWLPGLAKIAASYEQYF
TRBJ2-7	TRBV14	NA	NA	TGTGCCAGCAGCCTTCTGGGGGAGTCTATCTACGAGCAGTACTTC	CASSLLGESIYEQYF
TRBJ2-3	TRBV18	NA	NA	TGTGCCAGCTCACTCGGAGAGGGTGGCACAGATACGCAGTATTTT	CASSLGEGGTDTQYF
TRBJ2-7	TRBV5-4	NA	TRBD2	TGTGCCAGCAGCCGTAGCGCGGGAGGGTCGGGCGAGCAGTACTTC	CASSRSAGGSGEQYF
TRBJ1-1	TRBV10-3	NA	NA	TGTGCCTCCTGGCGGGAAATGAACACTGAAGCTTTCTTT	CASWREMNTEAFF
TRBJ2-1	TRBV11-2	NA	TRBD2	TGTGCCAGCAGCTTAACCCCCGGGACTAGCGCCCACAATGAGCAGTTCTTC	CASSLTPGTSAHNEQFF
TRBJ2-7	TRBV10-1	few	NA	TGCGCCAGCGGGGACACATCCTACGAGCAGTACTTC	CASGDTSYEQYF
TRBJ2-1	TRBV6-6	medium-sized	NA	TGTGCCAGCAGTTACTCAACGGGACTGAGAGATGAGCAGTTCTTC	CASSYSTGLRDEQFF
TRBJ1-2	TRBV2	NA	NA	TGTGCCAGCAGTATCACAGCTGATAACTATGGCTACACCTTC	CASSITADNYGYTF
TRBJ2-2	TRBV7-3	once	TRBD1	TGTGCCAGCAGCTCTACAGGGGGAAGGTCCGGGGAGCTGTTTTTT	CASSSTGGRSGELFF
TRBJ2-7	TRBV18	NA	TRBD1	TGTGCCAGCTCACCATCTTCCACAGGGGGCGTATACGAGCAGTACTTC	CASSPSSTGGVYEQYF
TRBJ1-1	TRBV5-1	few	NA	TGCGCCAGCAGGCAGGAGGAGGACACTGAAGCTTTCTTT	CASRQEEDTEAFF
TRBJ2-3	TRBV5-1	once	NA	TGCGCCAGCAGCTTGGCGGTCAGCGAGGGGGGTACGCAGTATTTT	CASSLAVSEGGTQYF
TRBJ1-1	TRBV12-3/TRBV12-4	NA	NA	TGTGCCAGCAGTTTAGCTAGCGGCACTGAAGCTTTCTTT	CASSLASGTEAFF
TRBJ1-2	TRBV5-1	NA	TRBD1	TGCGCCAGCAGCTTGATGGGTTTGTCGGGACAGACTAACGGCTACACCTTC	CASSLMGLSGQTNGYTF
TRBJ1-1	TRBV5-6	NA	NA	TGTGCCAGCAGCTTGTCTCCAGACAGGATGGTCCAAGCTTTCTTT	CASSLSPDRMVQAFF
TRBJ1-1	TRBV29-1	NA	NA	TGCAGCGTTGCTTCTGGGGCAGTTGAAGCTTTCTTT	CSVASGAVEAFF
TRBJ2-1	TRBV7-9	NA	TRBD2	TGTGCCAGCAGCTTAGGGCTAGCGGGAGTCAATGAGCAGTTCTTC	CASSLGLAGVNEQFF
TRBJ1-2	TRBV15	NA	NA	TGTGCCACCTCGTCCGGTCAGGGCTATGGCTACACCTTC	CATSSGQGYGYTF
TRBJ1-1	TRBV7-6	NA	TRBD1	TGTGCCAGCAGCTTAGGGGCCGGGACAGGAGGGGCTGAAGCTTTCTTT	CASSLGAGTGGAEAFF
TRBJ1-2	TRBV5-5	NA	NA	TGTGCCAGCAGCTTGGGCGGGGAAAATGGCTACACCTTC	CASSLGGENGYTF
TRBJ2-1	TRBV19	NA	TRBD2	TGTGCCAGTGGGGCTAGCGGGAAGGGTGAGCAGTTCTTC	CASGASGKGEQFF
TRBJ2-7	TRBV7-9	once	NA	TGTGCCAGCAGCTTATTCACCGGAGGAACCTACGAGCAGTACTTC	CASSLFTGGTYEQYF
TRBJ2-3	TRBV19	NA	NA	TGTGCCAGTAGTATTCGGCCAGGGGGGGATACGCAGTATTTT	CASSIRPGGDTQYF
TRBJ1-2	TRBV5-1	NA	TRBD1	TGCGCCAGCAGCCTCGGGACAGATCAAGTCTATGGCTACACCTTC	CASSLGTDQVYGYTF
TRBJ1-5	TRBV7-9	NA	NA	TGTGCCAGCAGCTTAGTGGGGCAGCCCCAGCATTTT	CASSLVGQPQHF
TRBJ2-7	TRBV29-1	NA	TRBD2	TGCAGCGTTGGGGGACTAGCGGGAGTCTACGAGCAGTACTTC	CSVGGLAGVYEQYF
TRBJ2-7	TRBV9	NA	NA	TGTGCCAGCAGCGTAGCTTCCGAAGGCGAGCAGTACTTC	CASSVASEGEQYF
TRBJ1-2	TRBV5-4	NA	NA	TGTGCCAGCAGCTTGGGAGGGGCAGGGGAGGCATACGGCTACACCTTC	CASSLGGAGEAYGYTF
TRBJ1-2	TRBV5-1	NA	TRBD1	TGCGCCAGCAGCCATGGGTCGGGACAGGGGAACTATGGCTACACCTTC	CASSHGSGQGNYGYTF
TRBJ2-3	TRBV11-2	NA	TRBD2	TGTGCCAGCAGCTTTTATGATAGCGGGAGTAGAGATACGCAGTATTTT	CASSFYDSGSRDTQYF
TRBJ1-2	TRBV27	NA	NA	TGTGCCAGCAGTTTGTCTCAGGGCGGTAGTGGCTACACCTTC	CASSLSQGGSGYTF
TRBJ2-2	TRBV5-1	NA	NA	TGCGCCAGCAGCTTGGGGGCGGGGGCGATCACCGGGGAGCTGTTTTTT	CASSLGAGAITGELFF
TRBJ1-1	TRBV6-5	NA	NA	TGTGCCAGCAGTCACGAAAAGCGGGTCGGGGGAGAAGCTTTCTTT	CASSHEKRVGGEAFF
TRBJ2-7	TRBV7-2	NA	TRBD1	TGTGCCAGCAGCGCATATGAGACAGGGGGCGGCTACGAGCAGTACTTC	CASSAYETGGGYEQYF
TRBJ1-6	TRBV4-1	NA	TRBD1	TGCGCCAGCAGCTCCCGGACAGGAAATTCACCCCTCCACTTT	CASSSRTGNSPLHF
TRBJ1-6	TRBV5-6	NA	NA	TGTGCCAGCAGCTTAGGAGGACAGCCTACATGGTCACCCCTCCACTTT	CASSLGGQPTWSPLHF
TRBJ1-1	TRBV6-5	NA	NA	TGTGCCAGCAGTCCCGAAATGAACACTGAAGCTTTCTTT	CASSPEMNTEAFF
TRBJ1-3	TRBV11-3	once	NA	TGTGCCAGCAGCTTACAGGCAGGGACCTCTGGAAACACCATATATTTT	CASSLQAGTSGNTIYF
TRBJ1-5	TRBV7-2	NA	NA	TGTGCCAGCAGGAGCCAGGAGGGGGTCAATCAGCCCCAGCATTTT	CASRSQEGVNQPQHF
TRBJ2-1	TRBV7-9	NA	NA	TGTGCCAGCAGCCTCCCCCGACTTGGGGTCAGTGAGCAGTTCTTC	CASSLPRLGVSEQFF
TRBJ1-3	TRBV19	NA	NA	TGTGCCAGTAGTATTCGCTGGCAGGCTGGAAACACCATATATTTT	CASSIRWQAGNTIYF
TRBJ1-5	TRBV27	NA	NA	TGTGCCAGCTCCTCTCGTGGGGGGGGCCATCAGCCCCAGCATTTT	CASSSRGGGHQPQHF
TRBJ2-7	TRBV27	once	NA	TGTGCCGCGGCCTACTACGGAACAGGCCCCTACGAGCAGTACTTC	CAAAYYGTGPYEQYF
TRBJ1-4	TRBV15	NA	NA	TGTGCCACCAGCAGAGATGGGCAGCTTAATGAAAAACTGTTTTTT	CATSRDGQLNEKLFF
TRBJ1-5	TRBV12-5	NA	NA	TGTGCTAGTGGTTTGGTACTGGAGGGCCGGGGCAATCAGCCCCAGCATTTT	CASGLVLEGRGNQPQHF
TRBJ1-1	TRBV5-4	NA	NA	TGTGCCAGCAGCTTGATGGGGGGAACTGAAGCTTTCTTT	CASSLMGGTEAFF
TRBJ2-2	TRBV7-8	NA	NA	TGTGCCAGCAGTCACAGGGGCTCGGGGGAGACCGGGGAGCTGTTTTTT	CASSHRGSGETGELFF
TRBJ2-2	TRBV7-3	NA	NA	TGTGCCAGCAGCTTAAACAAGGGCGACCTCGCGAACACCGGGGAGCTGTTTTTT	CASSLNKGDLANTGELFF
TRBJ1-1	TRBV6-1	NA	TRBD1	TGTGCCAGCAGTGAACCTCAGGGGGGGGGAGCTTTCTTT	CASSEPQGGGAFF
TRBJ2-7	TRBV4-3	NA	NA	TGCGCCAGCAGCCAAGCGGACAGTATTTCCTACGAGCAGTACTTC	CASSQADSISYEQYF
TRBJ2-7	TRBV18	NA	NA	TGTGCCAGCTCACTTTCCGGGACAAGCTACGAGCAGTACTTC	CASSLSGTSYEQYF
TRBJ2-7	TRBV9	NA	TRBD2	TGTGCCAGCAGCTCTCTCCCCGGGACTAGTAGCTCCTACGAGCAGTACTTC	CASSSLPGTSSSYEQYF
TRBJ1-1	TRBV2	few	TRBD1	TGTGCCAGCAGTGGGGACAGGGGGAACACTGAAGCTTTCTTT	CASSGDRGNTEAFF